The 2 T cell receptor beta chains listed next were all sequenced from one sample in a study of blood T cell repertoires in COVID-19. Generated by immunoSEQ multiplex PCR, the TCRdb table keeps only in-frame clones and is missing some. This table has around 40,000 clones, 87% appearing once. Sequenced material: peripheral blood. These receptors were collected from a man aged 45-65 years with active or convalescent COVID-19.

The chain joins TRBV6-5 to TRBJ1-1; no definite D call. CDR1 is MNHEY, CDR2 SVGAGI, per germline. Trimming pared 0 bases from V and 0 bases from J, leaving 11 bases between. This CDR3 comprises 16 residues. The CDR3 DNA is TGTGCCAGCAGTTACTCGCCAGGTTTCATGAACACTGAAGCTTTCTTT. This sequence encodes CASSYSPGFMNTEAFF.

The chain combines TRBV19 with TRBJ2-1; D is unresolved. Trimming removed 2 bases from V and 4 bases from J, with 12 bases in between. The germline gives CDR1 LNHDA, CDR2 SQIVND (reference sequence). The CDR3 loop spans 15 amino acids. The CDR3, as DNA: TGTGCCAGTAGTATAAGGAGTCTATCATACAATGAGCAGTTCTTC. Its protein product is CASSIRSLSYNEQFF.